This T cell receptor (beta chain) is from a study of early stage breast cancer tumors. Study outcomes and limitations: Compared with adjacent normal breast tissue, tumors showed 2 to 3-fold greater T cell density and higher clonality.

Note on this clone: The antigen remains unidentified.

Enough DNA from normal breast tissue often took roughly 100-340 mg. TCRdb's copy holds only in-frame clones and misses some; the assay was immunoSEQ multiplex PCR. Here the sample spans over 13,000 clones, about 80% being singletons. The CDR3 loop spans 11 amino acids. V was trimmed by 4 bases and J by 6 bases, leaving 7 bases between them. From germline, CDR1 is SEHNR and CDR2 FQNEAQ (reference sequence). This sequence joins TRBV7-9 and TRBJ2-7; D gene unclear. This TCR came from a person in their fifties with breast cancer. Sequenced: normal breast tissue next to the tumor. CDR3 amino acids: CASSSLGEQYF. CDR3 sequence (DNA): TGTGCCAGCAGCTCTCTGGGCGAGCAGTACTTC.